The clone carrying this TCR beta chain came up many times. Sample time point: blood at routine non-recurrence follow-up after resection. The study sequenced unsorted whole RNA from tumor, nontumor lung or frozen PBMC. Each CDR3 protein is one row after TCRdb ran MiXCR on the 5' RACE reads. The table records tens of thousands of distinct CDR3 sequences, 6.5% to 7.5% of them present only once. The germline gives CDR1 DFQATT, CDR2 SNEGSKA (reference sequence). This CDR3 comprises 14 residues. With 5 bases removed from V and 5 bases from J, the gap between germline ends came to 16 bases. This sample was included in a study of spatial heterogeneity in lung cancer.

J is TRBJ2-1 and V is TRBV20-1; D assignment may be TRBD1 or TRBD2 (6 bases each). The sequence derives from a female donor with early-stage non-small cell lung cancer. Sample: PBMCs, taken at follow-up. In DNA form, the CDR3 reads TGCAGTGCTGGGTCTAGGGGGGCCCACAATGAGCAGTTCTTC. This encodes CSAGSRGAHNEQFF.